This T cell receptor (beta chain) was recovered during a study of a mutant IDH1 vaccine in newly diagnosed glioma. Data came from immunoSEQ multiplex PCR; TCRdb stores just in-frame clones and leaves some out. The sample lists some 40,000 clones, 60% to 75% occurring once. With regard to this clone: Its antigen remains unknown.

The ends lost 5 bases at V and 5 bases at J; junction bases unmatched: 6. The CDR3 covers 16 residues. Germline CDR1 reads SEHNR; CDR2 reads FQNEAQ (reference sequence). Time point specified: week 47, end of study. In every dose of vaccine, 300 ug of mutant IDH1 20-mer peptide was given alongside topical imiquimod. This specimen consisted of PBMCs, obtained from a glioma patient whose treatment included an IDH1 peptide vaccine. The V and J genes are TRBV7-9 and TRBJ2-3, with 14 bases matching TRBD2. This TCR was recovered from a man aged 35 to 55 with glioma. CDR3 loop: CASSPLGTSGRDTQYF. Written as DNA, the CDR3 is TGTGCCAGCAGCCCCCTAGGGACTAGCGGGAGAGATACGCAGTATTTT.